These 29 T cell receptor beta chains originate from one sample sequenced in a study of T cell responses to AZD1222 COVID-19 vaccine (dated by TCRdb to the early 2020s). According to the study, the label for this sample's time point signals: baseline before first vaccination. The library was built by means of the immunoSEQ multiplex PCR assay. Here the immuneACCESS table is served through TCRdb, limited to in-frame sequences with V and J called. Missing clones are a known gap in these copies; in checked studies unresolved V genes cover under half, and the rest lacks a known reason. The sample contains about 130,000 clones, roughly 93% of them found a single time. The top ten hold under 4% of the sample. The sample was peripheral blood, taken on day 0 of AZD1222 vaccination. These receptors all come from an adult in good health.

The V and J genes are TRBV19 and TRBJ1-4; TRBD1 aligns across 9 bases. The CDR3 runs to 14 residues. J was trimmed by 5 bases and V by 4 bases; bases with no gene match: 2. Germline lookup yields CDR1 LNHDA and CDR2 SQIVND (reference sequence). The chain's CDR3 is CASSRDRENEKLFF. The CDR3 coding sequence is TGTGCCAGTAGTAGGGACAGGGAGAATGAAAAACTGTTTTTT.

The chain employs TRBV3-1 (or the pseudogene TRBV3-2) and TRBJ2-7; possible D gene TRBD1, 7 bases. V was clipped by 8 bases and J by 4 bases, with 12 bases between them. This CDR3 comprises 12 residues. CDR1 is LGHDT and CDR2 is YNNKEL in the germline V gene (reference sequence). This CDR3 reads CASEGAGYEQYF. The CDR3 DNA is TGTGCCAGCGAGGGGGCGGGATACGAGCAGTACTTC.

The gene calls are TRBV6-1 and TRBJ1-5, with D possibly TRBD1 on 5 matching bases. This CDR3 is 16 amino acids long. Trimming left V 2 bases short and J 0 bases short, with 11 bases between. The germline V gene encodes CDR1 MNHNS and CDR2 SASEGT. In nucleotides, the CDR3 is TGTGCCAGCAGTGAACAGGGTAGGGGTAGCAATCAGCCCCAGCATTTT. It codes for CASSEQGRGSNQPQHF.

The CDR3, as DNA: TGTGCCAGCAGCTTGAAGGTGTCGTCTGGAAACACCATATATTTT. It yields the protein CASSLKVSSGNTIYF. The V call is TRBV5-6, the J call TRBJ1-3, with D hard to call. The CDR3 loop spans 15 amino acids. Per the germline V gene, CDR1 is SGHDT and CDR2 is YYEEEE. V was clipped by 1 base and J by 1 base, with 9 bases between them.

The chain carries TRBV7-2 and TRBJ1-3; tentative D call: TRBD1 (6 bases). CDR1 SGHTA and CDR2 FQGNSA come from the germline V gene. Trimming removed 5 bases at V and 0 bases at J, with 11 bases between. This CDR3 contains 15 residues. CDR3 sequence: CASSVDSYSGNTIYF. In DNA form, the CDR3 reads TGTGCCAGCAGCGTGGACAGCTACTCTGGAAACACCATATATTTT.

V and J are TRBV7-2 and TRBJ1-5, with 8 bases identical to TRBD1. The CDR3 is 15 amino acids. Germline CDR1 reads SGHTA; CDR2 reads FQGNSA. Unmatched junction bases numbered 5, after V lost 3 bases and J lost 4 bases. The CDR3 nucleotides are TGTGCCAGCAGCTTTCAGGGGGCAGGTAATCAGCCCCAGCATTTT. Translating it yields CASSFQGAGNQPQHF.

The gene calls are TRBV9 and TRBJ2-7, with D unresolved. Germline loops: CDR1 SGDLS, CDR2 YYNGEE. With 1 base removed from V and 3 bases from J, the gap between germline ends came to 17 bases. CDR3 length: 16 residues. DNA of the CDR3: TGTGCCAGCAGCGTAAGATCTTGGGATCCCGACTACGAGCAGTACTTC. Its protein is CASSVRSWDPDYEQYF.

The chain recombines TRBV6-2 or TRBV6-3 with TRBJ2-3; 14 positions match TRBD2. Trimming at V came to 5 bases and at J to 6 bases, leaving 22 bases not matched to a gene. The CDR3 has 21 amino acids. The germline gives CDR1 MNHEY, CDR2 SVGEGT. In nucleotides, the CDR3 is TGTGCCAGCAGTAGCTCCCTACCGGGACTAGCGGGAGTTAAAGTGTCGGATACGCAGTATTTT. It is translated as CASSSSLPGLAGVKVSDTQYF.

The V gene is TRBV6-2 or TRBV6-3, the J gene TRBJ2-7, with 7 bases matching TRBD1. V shed 6 bases, J shed 5 bases, and the junction held 13 bases outside the gene matches. The CDR3 has 15 amino acids. Germline CDR1 and CDR2: MNHEY and SVGEGT. The CDR3 DNA reads as TGTGCCAGCAGCGGTCGCCAACAGGGGTTTGACGAGCAGTACTTC. Translated: CASSGRQQGFDEQYF.

V and J are TRBV11-1 and TRBJ2-7; possible D gene TRBD2, 7 bases. The V and J ends lost 2 bases and 6 bases respectively, with 14 bases between them. The CDR3 totals 14 residues. Germline V CDR1 and CDR2: SGHAT, FQDESV (reference sequence). In DNA form, the CDR3 reads TGTGCCAGCAGCTTACGGGGGGCGGCTGTCGAGCAGTACTTC. Its translation is CASSLRGAAVEQYF.

The chain links TRBV6-6 to TRBJ1-2; the D is unclear. Looked up from germline, CDR1 is MNHNY and CDR2 is SVGAGI (reference sequence). V was trimmed by 3 bases and J by 0 bases, leaving 8 bases between them. The CDR3 extends over 14 amino acids. The CDR3 DNA follows: TGTGCCAGCAGTTATGGCCTAACTAACTATGGCTACACCTTC. Protein: CASSYGLTNYGYTF.

The V call is TRBV5-8, the J call TRBJ2-1; 7 nucleotides match TRBD2. CDR3 length: 16 amino acids. Germline V gene lookup returns CDR1 SGHTS and CDR2 YDEGEE. V lost 1 base and J lost 6; bases outside the gene matches: 10. CDR3: CASSLNRAGAGNEQFF. CDR3 in DNA: TGTGCCAGCAGCTTGAATCGGGCGGGAGCCGGCAATGAGCAGTTCTTC.

The chain recombines TRBV10-3 with TRBJ2-1; 9 bases are a match to TRBD2. The CDR3 length is 14 residues. Germline V gives CDR1 ENHRY, CDR2 SYGVKD. Unmatched junction bases numbered 5, after V lost 4 bases and J lost 7 bases. DNA of the CDR3: TGTGCCATCAGTGGACGACTAGCGGAAAATGAGCAGTTCTTC. It yields the protein CAISGRLAENEQFF.

The chain links TRBV29-1 to TRBJ2-5; weak D call: TRBD1 (6 bases). Germline V gives CDR1 SQVTM, CDR2 ANQGSEA. This CDR3 contains 13 residues. The V and J ends lost 4 bases and 4 bases respectively, with 13 bases between them. In nucleotides, the CDR3 is TGCAGCGTTGTTAGGCAGGGGCGAGAGACCCAGTACTTC. Its translation is CSVVRQGRETQYF.

This clone showed up just once. The chain couples TRBV27 to TRBJ2-1; TRBD1 agrees at 11 bases. The length of the CDR3 is 14 residues. Per the germline V gene, CDR1 is MNHEY and CDR2 is SMNVEV (reference sequence). The V gene end was trimmed by 7 bases and the J gene end by 7 bases; junction bases not matched to a gene: 6. CDR3 residues: CASTGQGARNEQFF. The CDR3 DNA follows: TGTGCCAGCACAGGACAGGGGGCCCGAAATGAGCAGTTCTTC.

The chain couples TRBV7-3 to TRBJ1-6; perhaps TRBD1 as D (5 bases). CDR3 length: 14 amino acids. Trimming removed 0 bases at V and 6 bases at J, with 6 bases between. The germline V gene encodes CDR1 SGHTA and CDR2 FQGTGA. The CDR3 protein is CASSLTGRNSPLHF. The CDR3 DNA is TGTGCCAGCAGCTTAACGGGGCGTAATTCACCCCTCCACTTT.

The chain has TRBV4-1 and TRBJ1-3; D gene ambiguous. The CDR3 covers 14 residues. V lost 0 bases to trimming and J lost 3 bases, with 6 bases between them. Germline CDR1 and CDR2: MGHRA and YSYEKL. CDR3 region: CASSQEVIGNTIYF. The CDR3 DNA reads TGCGCCAGCAGCCAAGAGGTGATTGGAAACACCATATATTTT.

The J gene is TRBJ2-5, the V gene TRBV6-1; D is perhaps TRBD2 (6 bases). CDR3 length: 13 amino acids. V lost 3 bases to trimming and J lost 5 bases, with 10 bases between them. CDR1 is MNHNS, CDR2 SASEGT, per germline. CDR3 sequence reads: CASSERDLETQYF. The DNA for the CDR3 is TGTGCCAGCAGTGAGCGGGACTTGGAGACCCAGTACTTC.

As DNA, the CDR3 is TGTGCCAGCAGCCATTTCGCCAGGGCTGTCTACAATGAGCAGTTCTTC. It translates to CASSHFARAVYNEQFF. V usage is TRBV11-2 and J usage is TRBJ2-1; possibly TRBD1 for D (5 bases). V gave up 5 bases and J gave up 3 bases, with 17 bases separating them. Germline CDR1 and CDR2: SGHAT and FQNNGV. CDR3 length equals 16 residues.

This clone appeared a single time. This chain connects TRBV9 to TRBJ1-6, with D unresolved. The CDR3 sequence is 13 residues long. V dropped 2 bases and J dropped 9 bases, with 9 bases sitting between them. The V gene's germline CDR1 is SGDLS and CDR2 YYNGEE. The CDR3 DNA sequence: TGTGCCAGCAGCGTGGAGGGAGGTTCACCCCTCCACTTT. This sequence encodes CASSVEGGSPLHF.

The J gene is TRBJ1-2, the V gene TRBV28, with 8 bases fitting TRBD1. This CDR3 is built from 13 residues. J lost 4 bases, V lost 5 bases, and 3 bases had no gene match. CDR1 is MDHEN, CDR2 SYDVKM, per germline. The chain's CDR3 is CASSTTGAYGYTF. DNA of the CDR3: TGTGCCAGCAGTACGACAGGGGCCTATGGCTACACCTTC.

V gene TRBV19 combines with J gene TRBJ2-7; weak D call: TRBD2 (6 bases). V lost 6 bases to trimming and J lost 3 bases, with 9 bases between them. Per the germline V gene, CDR1 is LNHDA and CDR2 is SQIVND (reference sequence). The CDR3 loop spans 12 amino acids. CDR3 nucleotides: TGTGCCAGTAGCCCCGGGGGCTACGAGCAGTACTTC. It yields the protein CASSPGGYEQYF.

This clone was seen a single time. V is TRBV6-5 and J is TRBJ1-2; D gene unclear. The CDR3 consists of 15 residues. Germline V gives CDR1 MNHEY, CDR2 SVGAGI. Trimming removed 2 bases from V and 5 bases from J, with 15 bases in between. CDR3 loop: CASSYGVQSSYGYTF. CDR3 nucleotide sequence: TGTGCCAGCAGTTACGGGGTTCAATCCTCTTATGGCTACACCTTC.

V gene TRBV4-2 combines with J gene TRBJ1-1, with TRBD1 matching over 8 bases. V was pared by 1 base and J by 1 base, with 2 bases of the junction left unmatched. Germline CDR1 LGHNA, CDR2 YNFKEQ. The CDR3 is 15 residues long. The CDR3 is CASSQAGTGNTEAFF. The DNA of the CDR3 is TGTGCCAGCAGCCAAGCAGGGACAGGGAACACTGAAGCTTTCTTT.

CDR3 nucleotide sequence: TGCGCCAGCAGCCAAGATCTTCGGGGGGCGGGAGTCACCCCAGATACGCAGTATTTT. Translation gives CASSQDLRGAGVTPDTQYF. The chain uses TRBV4-1 and TRBJ2-3, with a tentative D call TRBD2 (7 bases). The germline gives CDR1 MGHRA, CDR2 YSYEKL. V gave up 0 bases and J gave up 4 bases, with 23 bases separating them. This CDR3 comprises 19 residues.

This clone is a singleton in its sample. The same CDR3 also results from other DNA sequences found in this sample. The gene calls are TRBV5-1 and TRBJ1-1, with 7 positions matching TRBD1. The CDR3 is 14 residues long. The germline V gene has CDR1 SGHRS and CDR2 YFSETQ. Germline trimming cut 0 bases from V and 4 bases from J; bases unmatched to any gene: 3. CDR3: CASSLGQGGTEAFF. The CDR3 DNA reads as TGCGCCAGCAGCTTGGGACAGGGAGGCACTGAAGCTTTCTTT.

The chain uses TRBV29-1 and TRBJ1-2, with a tentative D call TRBD1 (5 bases). V lost 4 bases, J lost 4 bases, and 10 bases lay in between. Germline V CDR1 and CDR2: SQVTM, ANQGSEA. The CDR3 sequence is 12 residues long. In DNA form, the CDR3 reads TGCAGCGTTGGGGGCCAGACCTATGGCTACACCTTC. Its translation: CSVGGQTYGYTF.

V and J are TRBV7-9 and TRBJ1-5; no clear D gene. Looked up from germline, CDR1 is SEHNR and CDR2 is FQNEAQ (reference sequence). The V gene lost 1 base and the J gene lost 8 bases, with 15 bases spanning the gap. The CDR3 has 15 residues. The CDR3 sequence is CASSLGVPGMEPQHF. The DNA of the CDR3 is TGTGCCAGCAGCTTAGGTGTCCCGGGAATGGAGCCCCAGCATTTT. Filled out from reference TRBV7-9 and TRBJ1-5, the complete variable domain reads DTGVSQNPRHKITKRGQNVTFRCDPISEHNRLYWYRQTLGQGPEFLTYFQNEAQLEKSRLLSDRFSAERPKGSFSTLEIQRTEQGDSAMYLCASSLGVPGMEPQHFGDGTRLSIL.

The J gene is TRBJ1-3, the V gene TRBV30; D is undetermined. Trimming took 7 bases from V and 4 from J, leaving 11 bases between them. Germline assignment: CDR1 GTSNPN and CDR2 SVGIG (reference sequence). The CDR3 consists of 12 residues. CDR3 sequence reads: CAYTQQGNTIYF. CDR3 nucleotide sequence: TGTGCCTATACCCAACAGGGAAACACCATATATTTT.